This T cell receptor beta chain comes out of a study of tumor and adjacent non-tumor tissue in lung cancer. Study in general: Histology: around twelve adenocarcinoma, 2 squamous cell carcinoma, 1 small cell lung cancer. The patients, 10 to 11 men and 5 women, were about 31 to 76 with stage I to III disease.

The template was RNA from unsorted bulk tissue. Donors were chemotherapy-naive, newly diagnosed lung cancer surgical patients in China, August–late 2014. The CDR3 covers 15 residues. V was pared by 4 bases and J by 5 bases, with 17 bases between. Germline loops: CDR1 SGHVS, CDR2 FQNEAQ. Three rounds of nested PCR, following a modified ARM-PCR protocol, produced the TCRbeta library. TCRdb passed the multiplex PCR reads through MiXCR, listing each CDR3 protein once. The sample shows 95,000 to 150,000 distinct CDR3 sequences, 66% of them seen only once. Study-wide results and caveats: Higher tumor TCR diversity was associated with shorter survival.

In the case of this clonotype: Its antigen is unknown.

V usage is TRBV7-8 and J usage is TRBJ1-1; maybe TRBD1 (5 bases). This TCR derives from a man in his thirties or forties with non-small cell lung cancer. The sequencing sample was made of lung tumor tissue. The CDR3 DNA follows: TGTGCCAGCAGCTCCCACGGGGCGGGAATTACTGAAGCTTTCTTT. Amino acid sequence: CASSSHGAGITEAFF.